This entry concerns a single T cell receptor beta chain. CDR3 size: 16 residues. In the authors' methods: How many nucleated cells were present was estimated from reference gene primer amplification. The table came from immunoSEQ multiplex PCR; TCRdb's copy has only in-frame clones and leaves some out. V and J calls and clone size come straight from that table; D and trimming were deduced from the DNA. The sample has about 160,000 clones, less than 90% seen once; the top ten hold around 14%. This sample was taken from a study of blood T cell repertoires in COVID-19. Study-wide context: Acute and convalescent COVID-19 specimens originated in the United States, Italy and Spain. PBMCs, B-cell-depleted T cells, or T cells provided the cDNA or gDNA that made up the material.

The sequence was collected from a man younger than 30 with active or convalescent COVID-19. The sequencing input was peripheral blood. The chain links TRBV21-1 to TRBJ1-2. TRBV21-1 constitutes a pseudogene. The CDR3 loop is CASSVSLTSANYGYTF. The CDR3 DNA sequence: TGTGCCAGCAGCGTGAGCTTAACCTCTGCTAACTATGGCTACACCTTC.